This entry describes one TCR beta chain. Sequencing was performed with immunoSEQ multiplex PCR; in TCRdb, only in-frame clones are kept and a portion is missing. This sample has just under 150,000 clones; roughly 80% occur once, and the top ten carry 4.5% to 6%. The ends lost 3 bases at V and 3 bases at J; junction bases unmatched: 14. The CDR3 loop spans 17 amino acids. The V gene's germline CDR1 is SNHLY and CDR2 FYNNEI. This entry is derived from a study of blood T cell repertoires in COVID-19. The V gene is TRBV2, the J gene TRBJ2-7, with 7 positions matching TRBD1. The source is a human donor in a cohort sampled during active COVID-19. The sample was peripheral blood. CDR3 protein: CASSDEGDRVLIYEQYV. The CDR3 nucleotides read TGTGCCAGCAGTGATGAGGGTGACAGGGTCCTGATCTACGAGCAGTACGTC.